Included here is one TCR beta chain sequence, with context. The data are from a study of yellow fever vaccine responses in identical twins. MiXCR, applied by TCRdb to the RT-PCR reads, yields one record per CDR3 protein. Among about 19,000 distinct CDR3 sequences listed, 55% to 70% were seen once. Trimming shortened V by 0 bases and J by 0 bases, and 8 bases separated the two germline ends. The V gene's germline CDR1 is SNHLY and CDR2 FYNNEI. The CDR3 spans 15 residues. The chain joins TRBV2 to TRBJ1-1; D is undetermined. This TCR came from a woman between 18 and 29 years old who received the yellow fever vaccine. The sample was T cells from blood (PBMCs), unsorted or a sorted subset (not recorded which), taken before or after yellow fever vaccination (not recorded which). Written as DNA, the CDR3 is TGTGCCAGCAGTGAAGCGCGGTCTATGAACACTGAAGCTTTCTTT. Amino acid sequence: CASSEARSMNTEAFF.